This passage covers 5 T cell receptor beta chains from one sample sequenced in a study of cytomegalovirus exposure and HLA in healthy donors. Clones were sequenced by immunoSEQ multiplex PCR, and TCRdb holds only the in-frame ones, with some missing. The sample records 60,000 or so clones, 85% to 95% being singletons. Sequenced sample: PBMCs. These receptors all come from a man between 18 and 35 years old in good health and CMV-seronegative.

The genes are TRBV29-1 and TRBJ1-3; tentatively, D is TRBD1 (6 bases). V was pared by 5 bases and J by 3 bases, with 20 bases between. This CDR3 spans 16 amino acids. Germline V gene sequence: CDR1 SQVTM, CDR2 ANQGSEA. The CDR3 sequence is CSVLRRGGPVGNTIYF. CDR3 nucleotide sequence: TGCAGCGTTCTACGTCGCGGGGGGCCGGTTGGAAACACCATATATTTT. The full variable domain, its missing parts supplied by reference TRBV29-1 and TRBJ1-3, is SAVISQKPSRDICQRGTSLTIQCQVDSQVTMMFWYRQQPGQSLTLIATANQGSEATYESGFVIDKFPISRPNLTFSTLTVSNMSPEDSSIYLCSVLRRGGPVGNTIYFGEGSWLTVV.

The chain employs TRBV5-5 and TRBJ2-5, with 8 bases lining up with TRBD2. The ends lost 0 bases at V and 4 bases at J; junction bases unmatched: 5. The CDR3 is made up of 15 amino acids. In germline, CDR1 is SGHKS, CDR2 YYEKEE (reference sequence). CDR3 DNA sequence: TGTGCCAGCAGCTTGGGCTCGGGAGGGGGAGAGACCCAGTACTTC. As protein: CASSLGSGGGETQYF.

V is TRBV28 and J is TRBJ2-2; no clear D gene. CDR1 is MDHEN, CDR2 SYDVKM, per germline. V was shortened by 2 bases and J by 3 bases, with 7 bases between the two germline ends. The CDR3 extends over 14 amino acids. Here the CDR3 DNA reads TGTGCCAGCAGTTTACACTCCGACACCGGGGAGCTGTTTTTT. The encoded protein is CASSLHSDTGELFF.

This clone was recorded a few times. CDR3 loop: CAGQEDGYTF. In DNA, the CDR3 is TGCGCGGGACAGGAGGATGGCTACACCTTC. V usage is TRBV29-1 and J usage is TRBJ1-2; TRBD1 agrees at 8 bases. The CDR3 totals 10 residues. Looked up from germline, CDR1 is SQVTM and CDR2 is ANQGSEA.

The chain carries TRBV28 and TRBJ1-5, with a tentative D call TRBD1 (6 bases). The CDR3 totals 13 residues. V was pared by 3 bases and J by 9 bases, with 12 bases between. CDR1 is MDHEN, CDR2 SYDVKM, per germline. The CDR3 region has the DNA TGTGCCAGCAGTTTGGACAGTAGTACGCCCCAGCATTTT. Protein sequence: CASSLDSSTPQHF.